A single sample is the source of the 24 T cell receptor beta chains below, sequenced in a study of blood T cell repertoires in COVID-19. The data were produced by immunoSEQ multiplex PCR, yet TCRdb's version contains in-frame clones alone and is incomplete. The profile shows 120,000 to 150,000 clones, approximately 87% of them singletons. The sequenced sample consisted of peripheral blood. The receptors were gathered from a woman between 45 and 65 years old with active or convalescent COVID-19.

The CDR3 DNA is TGTGCCAGCAGCTCCAGTTGGAGTAGCAATCAGCCCCAGCATTTT. Its translation: CASSSSWSSNQPQHF. V usage is TRBV6-5 and J usage is TRBJ1-5, with D unclear. V was clipped by 6 bases and J by 0 bases, with 12 bases between them. This CDR3 has 15 amino acids. Germline V gives CDR1 MNHEY, CDR2 SVGAGI.

The V and J genes are TRBV19 and TRBJ2-7, with D possibly matching TRBD2 (5 bases). The CDR3 runs 17 residues. CDR1 and CDR2 (germline): LNHDA, SQIVND (reference sequence). The V end lost 1 base, the J end lost 0 bases, and 16 bases lay between the germline ends. CDR3 protein: CASSIGSLAESSYEQYF. DNA of the CDR3: TGTGCCAGTAGTATAGGCTCTCTAGCTGAGAGCTCCTACGAGCAGTACTTC.

The chain uses TRBV5-1 and TRBJ2-7, with no clear D. The CDR3 totals 13 residues. V lost 4 bases and J lost 3, with 11 bases in between. Germline CDR1 SGHRS, CDR2 YFSETQ. CDR3 sequence: CASSPGGGYEQYF. CDR3 in DNA: TGCGCCAGCAGCCCTGGCGGTGGCTACGAGCAGTACTTC.

The sample holds one count of this clone. V usage is TRBV7-9 and J usage is TRBJ1-2; no reliable D call. The CDR3 loop spans 13 amino acids. With 5 bases removed from V and 2 bases from J, the gap between germline ends came to 9 bases. Germline V CDR1 and CDR2: SEHNR, FQNEAQ (reference sequence). The CDR3 DNA reads TGTGCCAGCAGCCGAGGACTGAACTATGGCTACACCTTC. Encoded protein: CASSRGLNYGYTF.

CDR3 protein: CASSRTDRAFF. The CDR3, as DNA: TGTGCCAGCAGTCGGACAGACAGAGCTTTCTTT. This chain joins TRBV28 and TRBJ1-1; D may be TRBD1 (6 bases). Looked up from germline, CDR1 is MDHEN and CDR2 is SYDVKM. CDR3 length: 11 amino acids. Trimming removed 5 bases from V and 10 bases from J, with 11 bases in between.

The chain joins TRBV12-3 or TRBV12-4 to TRBJ1-2; D gene unclear. The CDR3 contains 13 residues. The V gene lost 5 bases and the J gene lost 7 bases, with 14 bases spanning the gap. This CDR3 reads CASSVAPGSGYTF. Written as DNA, the CDR3 is TGTGCCAGCAGTGTGGCCCCGGGGTCTGGCTACACCTTC.

V gene TRBV3-1 (or the pseudogene TRBV3-2) combines with J gene TRBJ1-1, with D perhaps TRBD1 (6 bases). The CDR3 loop spans 14 amino acids. CDR1 is LGHDT and CDR2 is YNNKEL in the germline V gene (reference sequence). Trimming cost V 1 base and J 7 bases, with 13 bases left between them. In nucleotides, the CDR3 is TGTGCCAGCAGCCAAGGTACAGGGTGGAGTGAAGCTTTCTTT. Its protein product is CASSQGTGWSEAFF.

This chain uses TRBV2 with TRBJ1-6; 11 positions match TRBD1. Germline-derived CDR1 and CDR2 are SNHLY and FYNNEI. The V segment lost 7 bases and the J segment 12 bases; nucleotides outside the gene matches: 5. This CDR3 spans 13 amino acids. The CDR3 loop reads CASTGQGAGPLHF. CDR3 coding DNA: TGTGCCAGCACCGGACAGGGGGCAGGACCCCTCCACTTT. The whole variable domain, remainder taken from reference TRBV2 and TRBJ1-6, is EPEVTQTPSHQVTQMGQEVILRCVPISNHLYFYWYRQILGQKVEFLVSFYNNEISEKSEIFDDQFSVERPDGSNFTLKIRSTKLEDSAMYFCASTGQGAGPLHFGNGTRLTVT.

This chain links TRBV7-2 with TRBJ1-1; a possible D gene is TRBD1 (5 bases). V lost 4 bases and J lost 2, with 8 bases in between. The germline V gene encodes CDR1 SGHTA and CDR2 FQGNSA. This CDR3 region has 13 residues. In DNA, the CDR3 is TGTGCCAGCAGCTCGGACATCAACACTGAAGCTTTCTTT. Amino acids: CASSSDINTEAFF.

The chain joins TRBV6-6 to TRBJ1-6, with a possible D match to TRBD1 (6 bases). Germline lookup yields CDR1 MNHNY and CDR2 SVGAGI (reference sequence). V lost 6 bases to trimming and J lost 4 bases, with 16 bases between them. The length of the CDR3 is 16 residues. The CDR3 DNA reads TGTGCCAGCAGAACCGGGGGGGCATCTTATAATTCACCCCTCCACTTT. It encodes CASRTGGASYNSPLHF.

The chain employs TRBV2 and TRBJ1-6; TRBD1 matches 9 bases. Germline CDR1 and CDR2: SNHLY and FYNNEI. J lost 1 base, V lost 4 bases, and 5 bases had no gene match. The CDR3 loop spans 17 amino acids. This CDR3 reads CASSGDRVGSYNSPLHF. The CDR3 bases are TGTGCCAGCAGTGGGGACAGGGTAGGATCCTATAATTCACCCCTCCACTTT.

DNA of the CDR3: TGTGCCAGCAGTTACTCGTGGGGACAGAGCAATCAGCCCCAGCATTTT. Translation: CASSYSWGQSNQPQHF. J is TRBJ1-5 and V is TRBV6-5, with TRBD1 matching 7 bases. V lost 0 bases and J lost 1; bases outside the gene matches: 3. Germline CDR1 MNHEY, CDR2 SVGAGI. The CDR3 covers 16 residues.

The CDR3 here is CASSDMTGYEQYF. The CDR3 coding sequence is TGTGCCAGCAGCGATATGACAGGCTACGAGCAGTACTTC. The chain employs TRBV13 and TRBJ2-7, with D perhaps matching TRBD1 (6 bases). This CDR3 spans 13 amino acids. The V end was cut by 5 bases, the J end by 3 bases, with 11 bases between. Germline V gives CDR1 PRHDT, CDR2 FYEKMQ (reference sequence).

The count of this clone is one. This chain uses TRBV3-1 (or the pseudogene TRBV3-2) with TRBJ1-2; 7 bases line up with TRBD1. Germline V lookup: CDR1 LGHDT, CDR2 YNNKEL (reference sequence). CDR3 length equals 15 residues. The junction had 13 bases not matched to a gene; V was cut back by 4 bases and J by 8 bases. The CDR3 DNA reads TGTGCCAGCAGCCCGCGCGGGACAGAGGGCCAGGGCTACACCTTC. This sequence encodes CASSPRGTEGQGYTF.

The chain has TRBV11-2 and TRBJ2-1; TRBD1 agrees at 9 bases. Looked up from germline, CDR1 is SGHAT and CDR2 is FQNNGV. V shed 6 bases, J shed 7 bases, and the junction held 7 bases outside the gene matches. This CDR3 comprises 14 residues. CDR3 region: CASSSGTGRNEQFF. The CDR3 DNA reads TGTGCCAGCAGTTCCGGGACAGGGCGGAATGAGCAGTTCTTC.

The chain links TRBV3-1 (or the pseudogene TRBV3-2) to TRBJ2-7; the match to TRBD1 covers 8 bases. The CDR3 runs to 15 residues. Per the germline V gene, CDR1 is LGHDT and CDR2 is YNNKEL (reference sequence). The trim removed 5 bases at V and 1 base at J, leaving 7 bases unmatched. The CDR3 protein is CASSTWTGPSYEQYF. The CDR3, as DNA: TGTGCCAGCAGCACCTGGACAGGGCCATCCTACGAGCAGTACTTC.

V is TRBV5-1 and J is TRBJ1-2; weak D call: TRBD1 (5 bases). CDR1 SGHRS and CDR2 YFSETQ come from the germline V gene. The CDR3 covers 17 residues. The V end was cut by 4 bases, the J end by 0 bases, with 19 bases between. The DNA of the CDR3 is TGCGCCAGCAGCGGGACTTTGGGCAGGGCTTCTAACTATGGCTACACCTTC. It is translated as CASSGTLGRASNYGYTF. The full variable domain, in which reference TRBV5-1 and TRBJ1-2 provide the parts outside the CDR3, is KAGVTQTPRYLIKTRGQQVTLSCSPISGHRSVSWYQQTPGQGLQFLFEYFSETQRNKGNFPGRFSGRQFSNSRSEMNVSTLELGDSALYLCASSGTLGRASNYGYTFGSGTRLTVV.

V and J are TRBV2 and TRBJ2-3; 7 nucleotides match TRBD1. V lost 8 bases, J lost 6 bases, and 2 bases stayed unmatched. Germline V CDR1 and CDR2: SNHLY, FYNNEI. The CDR3 contains 11 residues. CDR3 region: CASRTGDTQYF. In DNA form, the CDR3 reads TGTGCCAGCCGGACAGGTGATACGCAGTATTTT.

A few counts support this clone. The chain uses TRBV11-1 and TRBJ1-1, with D perhaps TRBD1 (6 bases). Trimming pared 5 bases from V and 6 bases from J, leaving 13 bases between. The CDR3 spans 13 residues. The germline V gene has CDR1 SGHAT and CDR2 FQDESV (reference sequence). CDR3 region: CASSRPGAAEAFF. The CDR3 coding sequence is TGTGCCAGCAGCCGTCCAGGGGCCGCTGAAGCTTTCTTT.

The sample holds one count of this clone. The same CDR3 is also encoded by other DNA sequences in this sample. The chain links TRBV2 to TRBJ2-1; maybe TRBD1 (5 bases). The CDR3 spans 11 residues. Germline V gives CDR1 SNHLY, CDR2 FYNNEI. V lost 3 bases and J lost 10, with 7 bases in between. The CDR3 region is CASSDRGEQFF. In DNA form, the CDR3 reads TGTGCCAGCAGTGATAGGGGAGAGCAGTTCTTC.

V usage is TRBV30 and J usage is TRBJ1-2; 8 nucleotides align to TRBD1. The germline gives CDR1 GTSNPN, CDR2 SVGIG (reference sequence). With 5 bases clipped from V and 6 bases from J, the junction kept 2 bases outside the gene matches. The CDR3 length is 11 residues. The CDR3 loop is CAWDRGHGYTF. In nucleotides, the CDR3 is TGTGCCTGGGACAGGGGCCATGGCTACACCTTC.

The rearrangement uses TRBV6-5 and TRBJ2-1; TRBD2 might be the D (5 bases). Germline lookup yields CDR1 MNHEY and CDR2 SVGAGI. The CDR3 is 14 residues long. The ends were cut back, 11 bases at V and 5 bases at J, with 19 bases in the middle. Here the CDR3 DNA reads TGTGCCGCCGCCCGAAGCGGTCGAAACAATGAGCAGTTCTTC. Protein product: CAAARSGRNNEQFF.

The gene calls are TRBV9 and TRBJ2-7, with 8 bases that match TRBD1. In germline, CDR1 is SGDLS, CDR2 YYNGEE. The ends lost 3 bases at V and 5 bases at J; junction bases unmatched: 10. This CDR3 comprises 15 residues. The CDR3, as DNA: TGTGCCAGCAGCGCCGGACAGGGAGATTTCAACGAGCAGTACTTC. Protein sequence: CASSAGQGDFNEQYF.

This clone was recorded a few times. V is TRBV28 and J is TRBJ2-1; TRBD2 is a possible D gene (7 bases). The V end lost 2 bases, the J end lost 8 bases, and 13 bases lay between the germline ends. CDR1 and CDR2 from the germline V gene are MDHEN and SYDVKM. This CDR3 spans 14 amino acids. CDR3 loop: CASSLERGGDEQFF. The CDR3 nucleotides read TGTGCCAGCAGTTTAGAAAGGGGGGGGGATGAGCAGTTCTTC.